The rows below give T cell receptor delta chains drawn from one sample of a study of human gamma delta and Vdelta1 T cells. TCRdb made new clone calls on the PCR reads using CATT. The sample records some 13,000 delta-chain clones, almost 50% being singletons. Their recognized antigens are unknown. The sample consisted of Vdelta1 gamma-delta T cells from blood grown in culture (DOT cells). These receptors came from a human donor in good health. CDR3s include the opening cysteine and the closing phenylalanine or tryptophan. A D gene is named only where the DNA matches it firmly. A clone size is listed for some rows: how often the clone was seen (once, few, many), or a class if it is expanded.

TRDJ1 | NA | TRDV1 | NA | TGTGCTCTTGGGGAGAAACTTCCTACTAGTGGAATTACTGGGGGACTGACCCCTTACACCGATAAACTCATCTTT | CALGEKLPTSGITGGLTPYTDKLIF
TRDJ3 | NA | TRDV1 | few | TGTGCTCTTGGGGAACTGACTACGTGGGGAAGAGACAAGTACTGGGAAAGCTCCTGGGACACCCGACAGATGTTTTTC | CALGELTTWGRDKYWESSWDTRQMFF
TRDJ1 | NA | TRDV1 | NA | TGTGCTCTTGGGGAACTCAAAGGTCCAGGGGAGGACACCGATAAACTCATCTTT | CALGELKGPGEDTDKLIF
TRDJ1 | TRDD3 | TRDV1 | few | TGTGCTCTTGGGGAAACCATACTGGGGAGTTACACCGATAAACTCATCTTT | CALGETILGSYTDKLIF
TRDJ1 | TRDD3 | TRDV1 | NA | TGTGCTCTTGGGGAACTAGTTACTGGGGGATATGCCGATAAACTCATCTTT | CALGELVTGGYADKLIF
TRDJ1 | TRDD3 | TRDV1 | few | TGTGCTCTTGGGTCCCGTCTACGGTCGGTTGACTGGGGGATGTCCGATAAACTCATCTTT | CALGSRLRSVDWGMSDKLIF
TRDJ1 | TRDD3 | TRDV1 | NA | TGTGCTCTTGGGGAACGAGTTGAACGGGGGATACCCGATAAACTCATCTTT | CALGERVERGIPDKLIF
TRDJ1 | TRDD3 | TRDV1 | NA | TGTGCTCTTGGGTCCCCCCTCCTACTTGACCGGGGGGGGCACTGGGGGATACCACCGTACACCGATAAACTCATCTTT | CALGSPLLLDRGGHWGIPPYTDKLIF
TRDJ1 | NA | TRDV1 | NA | TGTGCTCTTGGGGAACTCCCCCTACGAGCCTGGTGGACCGATAAACTCATCTTT | CALGELPLRAWWTDKLIF
TRDJ1 | TRDD3 | TRDV1 | few | TGTGCTCTTGGGGAGCGTAGGTATCTACCGGTACTGGGGGCCCAGTACACCGATAAACTCATCTTT | CALGERRYLPVLGAQYTDKLIF
TRDJ1 | TRDD3 | TRDV1 | NA | TGTGCTCTTGGGAGGTTGGTGGGGGATACCAACACCGATAAACTCATCTTT | CALGRLVGDTNTDKLIF
TRDJ1 | NA | TRDV1 | few | TGTGCTCTTGGGGAGCCCCCTTTCCTATCCCCGGGGGGAACCGATAAACTCATCTTT | CALGEPPFLSPGGTDKLIF
TRDJ1 | NA | TRDV1 | NA | TGTGCTCTTGGGGGCCCCCTTATTCGGTGGATAACCGATAAACTCATCTTT | CALGGPLIRWITDKLIF
TRDJ1 | NA | TRDV1 | NA | TGTGCTCTTGGGGAACCCCAATTCCCCGATACCGATAAACTCATCTTT | CALGEPQFPDTDKLIF
TRDJ3 | TRDD3 | TRDV1 | few | TGTGCTCTTGGGGAAGAAGCCCGGTCCTACGGTACTGGGGGATATACTTGGGACACCCGACAGATGTTTTTC | CALGEEARSYGTGGYTWDTRQMFF
TRDJ1 | TRDD3 | TRDV1 | NA | TGTGCTCTTGGGGAACTCGCTTGGGGGACCTACACCGATAAACTCATCTTT | CALGELAWGTYTDKLIF
TRDJ1 | NA | TRDV1 | NA | TGTGCTCTTGATGAGGACGTTGGGGAGGACTGGGTGTACACCGATAAACTCATCTTT | CALDEDVGEDWVYTDKLIF
TRDJ1 | NA | TRDV1 | NA | TGTGCTCTTGGGGAGCTCGGTCCCCACCGGGCCGATAAACTCATCTTT | CALGELGPHRADKLIF
TRDJ1 | TRDD3 | TRDV1 | NA | TGTGCTCTTGGGGATCCCCCTTCAGGTACTGGGGGATATAAAGCCGATAAACTCATCTTT | CALGDPPSGTGGYKADKLIF
TRDJ1 | TRDD3 | TRDV1 | medium-sized | TGTGCTCTTGGGGAACTCCCGGTAAGACCTAACCGGTACTGGGGGATAGAGACGGGGACCGATAAACTCATCTTT | CALGELPVRPNRYWGIETGTDKLIF
TRDJ1 | TRDD3 | TRDV1 | NA | TGTGCTCTACTGGCCTTCCCCAGTACTGGGGGATCGTACACCGATAAACTCATCTTT | CALLAFPSTGGSYTDKLIF
TRDJ1 | NA | TRDV1 | NA | TGTGCTCTTGGGGAACTAATCCCCGTACTAGGGGGTCGAAAACTCATCTTT | CALGELIPVLGGRKLIF
TRDJ1 | TRDD3 | TRDV1 | NA | TGTGCTCTTGGGGAATCCCCCTCCTCACTACAAACTGGGGGATACGCTGTATATAAACTCATCTTT | CALGESPSSLQTGGYAVYKLIF
TRDJ1 | NA | TRDV1 | NA | TGTGCTCTTGGGGATACCCCTCCGGGAACCGATAAACTCATCTTT | CALGDTPPGTDKLIF
TRDJ1 | NA | TRDV1 | NA | TGTGCTCTTGGGGAACTAGCCCCCGGAAGACCTTCGTACACCGATAAACTCATCTTT | CALGELAPGRPSYTDKLIF
TRDJ1 | TRDD3 | TRDV1 | NA | TGTGCTCTTGGGGAACAGCATGGAACTGGGGGATCAGAGGTCACCGATAAACTCATCTTT | CALGEQHGTGGSEVTDKLIF